This TCR beta chain is from a study of monozygotic twins with inflammatory bowel disease. Incorporation of UMIs carrying a 6-nucleotide sample barcode was performed by template switching. TCRdb reprocessed the 5' RACE reads and reports one entry per CDR3 protein, with no DNA. The specimen's table records about 150,000 distinct CDR3 sequences. Input material: blood. The TCR sequence derives from a human donor with ulcerative colitis or Crohn's disease, or a healthy co-twin of an affected twin (not recorded which).

CDR3 sequence: CASSASWVAYEQFF. The rearrangement joins TRBV19 to TRBJ2-1. Germline assignment: CDR1 LNHDA and CDR2 SQIVND (reference sequence). There are 14 residues in the CDR3.